These 9 T cell receptor beta chains came from one sample sequenced in a study of technical replicates of blood from several donors. The data were produced by immunoSEQ multiplex PCR, yet TCRdb's version contains in-frame clones alone and is incomplete. Here the sample spans 60,000 to 80,000 clones, about 87% being singletons. Sequenced input: PBMCs. These receptors were obtained from a human donor in good health. Some clones in this sample may be carry-over from other donors' samples.

The chain uses TRBV19 and TRBJ1-5, with D unclear. V lost 6 bases and J lost 4, with 7 bases in between. Per the germline V gene, CDR1 is LNHDA and CDR2 is SQIVND (reference sequence). The CDR3 sequence is 12 residues long. The CDR3 protein is CASRGNNQPQHF. CDR3 nucleotides: TGTGCCAGTAGGGGCAATAATCAGCCCCAGCATTTT.

The chain has TRBV19 and TRBJ2-1; D perhaps matches TRBD2 (7 bases). The V and J ends lost 3 bases and 2 bases respectively, with 14 bases between them. This CDR3 has 16 amino acids. The germline CDR1 and CDR2 sequences are LNHDA and SQIVND (reference sequence). The CDR3 protein is CASSIRGLAAYNEQFF. The CDR3 region has the DNA TGTGCCAGTAGTATTCGGGGGCTAGCGGCCTACAATGAGCAGTTCTTC.

V usage is TRBV7-8 and J usage is TRBJ2-5; 10 nucleotides line up with TRBD2. Germline CDR1 reads SGHVS; CDR2 reads FQNEAQ. V lost 5 bases and J lost 9; bases outside the gene matches: 15. CDR3 size: 16 residues. Written as DNA, the CDR3 is TGTGCCAGCAGCCTCCACCTAGCGGGGGCCATATCTTCCCAGTACTTC. Protein: CASSLHLAGAISSQYF.

The CDR3 loop is CSVSGQADTEAFF. In DNA, the CDR3 is TGCAGCGTTTCTGGACAGGCGGACACTGAAGCTTTCTTT. This rearrangement joins TRBV29-1 to TRBJ1-1; 7 bases match TRBD1. The CDR3 covers 13 residues. CDR1 is SQVTM and CDR2 is ANQGSEA in the germline V gene. The junction had 6 bases not matched to a gene; V was cut back by 5 bases and J by 3 bases. The whole variable domain, remainder taken from reference TRBV29-1 and TRBJ1-1, is SAVISQKPSRDICQRGTSLTIQCQVDSQVTMMFWYRQQPGQSLTLIATANQGSEATYESGFVIDKFPISRPNLTFSTLTVSNMSPEDSSIYLCSVSGQADTEAFFGQGTRLTVV.

J is TRBJ2-5 and V is TRBV6-1; the D is unclear. The CDR3 is 11 amino acids. The V and J ends lost 7 bases and 7 bases respectively, with 10 bases between them. CDR1 is MNHNS and CDR2 is SASEGT in the germline V gene. Written as DNA, the CDR3 is TGTGCCAGCACAGGTCCATCGACCCAGTACTTC. Translated, it gives CASTGPSTQYF.

This clone was observed a few times. This chain links TRBV12-5 with TRBJ2-7; TRBD1 matches at 9 bases. The V gene end was trimmed by 8 bases and the J gene end by 2 bases; junction bases not matched to a gene: 7. The CDR3 is 14 amino acids. CDR1 is LGHNT, CDR2 FRNRAP, per germline. CDR3 sequence (DNA): TGTGCTAGTCTCCCGGGACAGGGTACCTACGAGCAGTACTTC. The encoded protein is CASLPGQGTYEQYF.

The V and J genes are TRBV7-2 and TRBJ2-2, with D tentatively TRBD2 (5 bases). Trimming pared 2 bases from V and 3 bases from J, leaving 10 bases between. Germline CDR1 SGHTA, CDR2 FQGNSA. The CDR3 is made up of 15 amino acids. CDR3 in DNA: TGTGCCAGCAGCTTAACTCTCGGGGACACCGGGGAGCTGTTTTTT. Its protein product is CASSLTLGDTGELFF.

V usage is TRBV7-4 and J usage is TRBJ1-1; 8 nucleotides line up with TRBD1. Looked up from germline, CDR1 is SGHVT and CDR2 is SQSDAQ. The CDR3 totals 16 residues. V lost 5 bases and J lost 4; bases outside the gene matches: 12. The CDR3 spells CASSHKTGDPSTEAFF. Here the CDR3 DNA reads TGTGCCAGCAGCCATAAGACAGGGGACCCTTCCACTGAAGCTTTCTTT.

CDR3 amino acids: CASSVQGSGELFF. DNA of the CDR3: TGCGCCAGCAGCGTACAGGGCTCCGGGGAGCTGTTTTTT. V and J are TRBV5-1 and TRBJ2-2; D possibly corresponds to TRBD1 (6 bases). Trimming left V 4 bases short and J 6 bases short, with 10 bases between. The CDR3 covers 13 residues. Germline CDR1 SGHRS, CDR2 YFSETQ.